This T cell receptor beta chain is drawn from a study of beta chain features in type 1 diabetes. Study observations and caveats: Type 1 diabetes patients showed a moderate but significant shortening of TCRB CDR3s in all four CD4+ subsets.

As every portion of the isolated RNA was reverse transcribed, the sequencing read expressed TCRB transcripts. TCRdb's copy holds only in-frame clones and misses some; the assay was immunoSEQ multiplex PCR. The sample contains nearly 700,000 clones, 13% of which appear only once. As to this clone: Its antigen is currently unknown.

CDR3 length: 20 residues. Trimming took 4 bases from V and 6 from J, leaving 33 bases between them. Germline CDR1 is SNHLY and CDR2 is FYNNEI. What was sequenced was naive CD4+ T cells from blood. This sequence originates from a man younger than 35 with type 1 diabetes. The V call is TRBV2, the J call TRBJ1-2, with a possible D match to TRBD1 (6 bases). The CDR3 DNA reads TGTGCCAGCAGTGCCTCCTACCCTGGACAGCCCCAGACAGTAGTACATGGCTACACCTTC. It encodes CASSASYPGQPQTVVHGYTF.